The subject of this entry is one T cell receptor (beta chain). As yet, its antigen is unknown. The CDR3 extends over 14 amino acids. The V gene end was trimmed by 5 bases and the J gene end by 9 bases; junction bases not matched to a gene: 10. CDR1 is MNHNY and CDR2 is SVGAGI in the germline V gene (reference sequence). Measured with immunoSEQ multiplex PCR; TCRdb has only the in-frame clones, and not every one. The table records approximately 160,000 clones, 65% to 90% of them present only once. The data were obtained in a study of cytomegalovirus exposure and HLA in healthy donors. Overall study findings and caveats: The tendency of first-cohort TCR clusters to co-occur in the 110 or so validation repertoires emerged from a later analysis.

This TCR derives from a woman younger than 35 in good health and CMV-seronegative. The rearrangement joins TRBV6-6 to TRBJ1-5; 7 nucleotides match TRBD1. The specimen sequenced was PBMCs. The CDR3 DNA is TGTGCCAGCAGTACACCGGGACAGCTAAGGCCCCAGCATTTT. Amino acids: CASSTPGQLRPQHF.